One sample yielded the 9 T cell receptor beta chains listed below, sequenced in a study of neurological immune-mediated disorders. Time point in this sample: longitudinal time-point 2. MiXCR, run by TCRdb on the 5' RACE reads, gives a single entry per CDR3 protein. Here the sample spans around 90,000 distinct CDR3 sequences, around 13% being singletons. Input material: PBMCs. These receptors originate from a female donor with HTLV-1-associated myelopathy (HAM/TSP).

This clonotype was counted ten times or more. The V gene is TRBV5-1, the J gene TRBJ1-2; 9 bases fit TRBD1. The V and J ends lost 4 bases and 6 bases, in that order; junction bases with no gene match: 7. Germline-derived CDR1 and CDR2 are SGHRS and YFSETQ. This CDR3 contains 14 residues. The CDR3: CASSTLGQGNGYTF. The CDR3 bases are TGCGCCAGCAGCACCCTGGGACAGGGCAATGGCTACACCTTC.

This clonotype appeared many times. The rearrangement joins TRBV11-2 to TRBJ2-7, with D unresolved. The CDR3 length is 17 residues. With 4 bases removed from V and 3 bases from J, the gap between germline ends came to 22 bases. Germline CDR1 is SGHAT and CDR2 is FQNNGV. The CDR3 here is CASSSPPPGYSNYEQYF. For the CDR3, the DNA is TGTGCCAGCAGCTCCCCACCCCCCGGATACAGCAACTACGAGCAGTACTTC.

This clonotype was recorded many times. The CDR3 DNA reads TGTGCCAGCAGTCCCCGACAGGTTAGCACAGATACGCAGTATTTT. This translates into CASSPRQVSTDTQYF. The rearrangement links TRBV12-3 or TRBV12-4 to TRBJ2-3; D might be TRBD1 (6 bases). Between the trimmed V and J ends, which lost 5 bases and 0 bases, there was a span of 12 bases. This CDR3 has 15 amino acids.

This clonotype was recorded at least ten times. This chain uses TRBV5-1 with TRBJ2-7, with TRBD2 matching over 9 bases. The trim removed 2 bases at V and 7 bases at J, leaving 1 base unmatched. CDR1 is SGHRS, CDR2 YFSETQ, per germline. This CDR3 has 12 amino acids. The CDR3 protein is CASSFAGGEQYF. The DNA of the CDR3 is TGCGCCAGCAGCTTCGCGGGAGGGGAGCAGTACTTC.

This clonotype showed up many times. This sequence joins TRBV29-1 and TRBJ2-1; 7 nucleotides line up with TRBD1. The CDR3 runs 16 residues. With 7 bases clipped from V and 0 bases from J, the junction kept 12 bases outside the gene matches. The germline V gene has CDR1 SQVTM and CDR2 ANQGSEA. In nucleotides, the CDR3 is TGCAGCGCTCGGGACAGAGGAGTTAGCTCCTACAATGAGCAGTTCTTC. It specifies CSARDRGVSSYNEQFF.

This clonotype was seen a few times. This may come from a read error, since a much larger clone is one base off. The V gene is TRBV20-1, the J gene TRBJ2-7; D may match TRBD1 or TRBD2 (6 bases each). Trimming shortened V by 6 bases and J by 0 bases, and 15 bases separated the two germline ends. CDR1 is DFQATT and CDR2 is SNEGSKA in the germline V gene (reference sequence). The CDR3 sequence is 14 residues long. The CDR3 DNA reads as TGCAGTGCCCGCCCGGGGGCCTTCTCCTACGAGCAGTACTTC. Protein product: CSARPGAFSYEQYF.

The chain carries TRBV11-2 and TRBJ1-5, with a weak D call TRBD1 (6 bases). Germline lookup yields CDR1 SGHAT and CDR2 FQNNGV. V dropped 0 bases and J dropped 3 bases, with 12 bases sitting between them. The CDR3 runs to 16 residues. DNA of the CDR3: TGTGCCAGCAGCTTAGAAGGGGGGGGCTCCAATCAGCCCCAGCATTTT. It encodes CASSLEGGGSNQPQHF.

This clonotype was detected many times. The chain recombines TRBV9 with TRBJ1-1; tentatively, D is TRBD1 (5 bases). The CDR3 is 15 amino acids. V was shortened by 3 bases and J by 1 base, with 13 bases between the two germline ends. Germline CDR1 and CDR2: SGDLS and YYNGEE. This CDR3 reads CASSGGVSGNTEAFF. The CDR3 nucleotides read TGTGCCAGCAGCGGAGGGGTATCGGGGAACACTGAAGCTTTCTTT.

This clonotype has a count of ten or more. CDR3: CASSRDSRETQYF. For the CDR3, the DNA is TGTGCCAGCAGCAGGGACTCTAGGGAGACCCAGTACTTC. The J gene is TRBJ2-5, the V gene TRBV28, with TRBD2 as a possible D gene (6 bases). In germline, CDR1 is MDHEN, CDR2 SYDVKM. Trimming pared 6 bases from V and 5 bases from J, leaving 13 bases between. The CDR3 spans 13 residues.